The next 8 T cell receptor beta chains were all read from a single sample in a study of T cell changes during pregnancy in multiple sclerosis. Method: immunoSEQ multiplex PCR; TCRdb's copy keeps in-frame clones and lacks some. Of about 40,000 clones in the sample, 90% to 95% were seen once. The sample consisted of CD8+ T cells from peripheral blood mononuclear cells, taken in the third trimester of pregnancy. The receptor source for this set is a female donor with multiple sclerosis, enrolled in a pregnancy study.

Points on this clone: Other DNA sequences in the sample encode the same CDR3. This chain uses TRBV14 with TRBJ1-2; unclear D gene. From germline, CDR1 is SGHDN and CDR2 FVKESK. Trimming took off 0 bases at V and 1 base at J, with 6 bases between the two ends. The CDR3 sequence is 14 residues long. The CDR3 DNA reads TGTGCCAGCAGCCAAGATTCGAGTAACTATGGCTACACCTTC. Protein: CASSQDSSNYGYTF.

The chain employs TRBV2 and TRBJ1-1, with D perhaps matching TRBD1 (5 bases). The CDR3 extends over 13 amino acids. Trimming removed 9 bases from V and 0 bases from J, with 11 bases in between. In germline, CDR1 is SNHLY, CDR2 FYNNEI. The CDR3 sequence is CARGRGVNTEAFF. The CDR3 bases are TGTGCCAGGGGGCGGGGGGTGAACACTGAAGCTTTCTTT.

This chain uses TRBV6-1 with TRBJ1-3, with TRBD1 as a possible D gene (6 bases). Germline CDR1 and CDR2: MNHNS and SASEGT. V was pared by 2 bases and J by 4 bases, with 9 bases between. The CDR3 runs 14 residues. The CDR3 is CASSEYREGNTIYF. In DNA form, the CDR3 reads TGTGCCAGCAGTGAATACAGGGAGGGAAACACCATATATTTT.

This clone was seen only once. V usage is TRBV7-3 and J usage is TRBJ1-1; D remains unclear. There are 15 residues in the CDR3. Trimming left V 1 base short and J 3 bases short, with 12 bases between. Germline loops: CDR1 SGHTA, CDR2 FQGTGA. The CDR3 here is CASSLIGVEDTEAFF. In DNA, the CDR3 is TGTGCCAGCAGCTTAATCGGCGTAGAGGACACTGAAGCTTTCTTT.

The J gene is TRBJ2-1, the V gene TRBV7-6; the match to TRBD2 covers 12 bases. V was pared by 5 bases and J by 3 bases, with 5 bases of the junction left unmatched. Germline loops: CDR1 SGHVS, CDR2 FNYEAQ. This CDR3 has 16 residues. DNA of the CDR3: TGTGCCAGCAGCATGAGGACTAGCGGGGACTACAATGAGCAGTTCTTC. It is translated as CASSMRTSGDYNEQFF.

The CDR3 region has the DNA TGTGCCAGCAGCTCCTTAGCGGGGGTGTCCTACAATGAGCAGTTCTTC. Protein: CASSSLAGVSYNEQFF. The chain recombines TRBV7-6 with TRBJ2-1; TRBD2 agrees at 9 bases. This CDR3 comprises 16 residues. Germline V CDR1 and CDR2: SGHVS, FNYEAQ. Trimming removed 4 bases from V and 1 base from J; junction bases left unmatched: 5.

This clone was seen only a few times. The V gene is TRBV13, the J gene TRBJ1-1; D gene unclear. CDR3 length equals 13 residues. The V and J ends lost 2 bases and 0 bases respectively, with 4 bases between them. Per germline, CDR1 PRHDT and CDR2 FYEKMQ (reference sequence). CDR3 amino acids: CASSLYMNTEAFF. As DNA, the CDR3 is TGTGCCAGCAGCTTATATATGAACACTGAAGCTTTCTTT.

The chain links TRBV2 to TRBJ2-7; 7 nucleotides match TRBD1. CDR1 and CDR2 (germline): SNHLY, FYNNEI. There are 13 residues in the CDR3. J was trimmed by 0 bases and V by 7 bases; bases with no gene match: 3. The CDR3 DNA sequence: TGTGCCAGCACCGACAGGGACTCCTACGAGCAGTACTTC. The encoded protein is CASTDRDSYEQYF.